This TCR beta chain was recorded in a study of OX40 agonist ivuxolimab in advanced cancers. Study-wide context: At approximately 83% male, the cohort had a mean age of about 60 years, ranging from about 20 to 79. Anti-PD-1, anti-PD-L1 or anti-CTLA-4 therapy given earlier was allowed, and roughly 40% had some.

V was cut by 1 base and J by 0 bases, with 10 bases left in between. CDR3 length: 15 amino acids. The germline V gene has CDR1 SGDLS and CDR2 YYNGEE. Libraries were prepared by immunoSEQ multiplex PCR; TCRdb keeps only in-frame clonotypes and omits some of them. Altogether some 49,000 clones are present, about 75% being singletons, with the ten largest covering 6.5% to 9%. The TCR was taken from an adult with an advanced solid tumor such as melanoma, head and neck, liver or kidney cancer. Sequenced material: CD4+ or CD8+ T cells sorted from blood, taken in a trial of the OX40 agonist ivuxolimab. The rearrangement uses TRBV9 and TRBJ1-1, with D maybe TRBD1 (6 bases). The CDR3 DNA follows: TGTGCCAGCAGCGTATTGACAGGCATGAACACTGAAGCTTTCTTT. As protein: CASSVLTGMNTEAFF.